This T cell receptor beta chain was sequenced in a study of blood T cell repertoires in COVID-19. Only in-frame clones appear in the TCRdb table, and some are missing; sequencing was by immunoSEQ multiplex PCR. The table shows about 190,000 clones, with nearly 90% occurring only once. The sequenced material came from peripheral blood. The sequence derives from a woman aged 40 to 55 who had recovered from COVID-19.

The CDR3 coding sequence is TGTGCCAGCAGCGTGAGACAGGTCTCCTACGAGCAGTACTTC. Translation gives CASSVRQVSYEQYF. The chain employs TRBV7-2 and TRBJ2-7; maybe TRBD1 (6 bases). Between the trimmed V and J ends, which lost 5 bases and 0 bases, there was a span of 11 bases. The CDR3 is 14 residues long. Looked up from germline, CDR1 is SGHTA and CDR2 is FQGNSA.